A single sample is the source of the 14 T cell receptor beta chains below, sequenced in a study of blood T cells in healthy people across ages. Primers used in a second PCR of about 6 to 12 cycles were a sample-barcoded 5' primer and a J-beta primer mix. TCRdb re-called the 5' RACE reads through MiXCR, storing one row per CDR3 protein. The sample has hundreds of thousands of distinct CDR3 sequences, around 21% seen once; the top ten hold roughly 3.7%. The sample taken for sequencing was blood. These TCRs come from a man aged 65-85 years in good health.

This clonotype was observed a handful of times. This chain uses TRBV9 with TRBJ2-7, with D uncertain. V lost 0 bases and J 0 bases, leaving 10 bases between the germline ends. In germline, CDR1 is SGDLS, CDR2 YYNGEE. This CDR3 has 15 residues. This CDR3 reads CASSVGAVSSYEQYF. CDR3 bases: TGTGCCAGCAGCGTAGGGGCCGTGAGCTCCTACGAGCAGTACTTC.

In nucleotides, the CDR3 is TGCAGCGCAGGGACTAGCGTGTACAATGAGCAGTTCTTC. It is translated as CSAGTSVYNEQFF. This chain links TRBV29-1 with TRBJ2-1, with 10 positions matching TRBD2. After removal of 7 bases from V and 4 bases from J, the junction contained 4 bases not matched to a gene. CDR3 length equals 13 residues. Germline values: CDR1 SQVTM, CDR2 ANQGSEA.

In its sample, this clonotype was seen a few times. The chain links TRBV28 to TRBJ2-1, with 11 bases that match TRBD1. The CDR3 extends over 16 amino acids. Trimming cost V 1 base and J 7 bases; bases outside gene matches: 6. Germline V gives CDR1 MDHEN, CDR2 SYDVKM. The CDR3 nucleotides are TGTGCCAGCAGTTTATTCAGGACAGGGGGCAAGAATGAGCAGTTCTTC. Residues: CASSLFRTGGKNEQFF.

The chain links TRBV7-8 to TRBJ1-2, with D unresolved. V was clipped by 1 base and J by 4 bases, with 13 bases between them. The CDR3 totals 15 residues. CDR1 and CDR2 from the germline V gene are SGHVS and FQNEAQ. The CDR3 here is CASSLDLGISYGYTF. In DNA, the CDR3 is TGTGCCAGCAGCTTAGATTTAGGGATTAGCTATGGCTACACCTTC. The entire variable domain, with the rest obtained from reference TRBV7-8 and TRBJ1-2, is as follows: GAGVSQSPRYKVAKRGQDVALRCDPISGHVSLFWYQQALGQGPEFLTYFQNEAQLDKSGLPSDRFFAERPEGSVSTLKIQRTQQEDSAVYLCASSLDLGISYGYTFGSGTRLTVV.

This clonotype was counted only a few times. The rearrangement uses TRBV6-2 or TRBV6-3 and TRBJ1-1, with unresolved D. This CDR3 spans 12 amino acids. Germline V gives CDR1 MNHEY, CDR2 SVGEGT. Trimming removed 5 bases at V and 5 bases at J, with 9 bases between. The CDR3 nucleotides are TGTGCCAGCAGTCGACTTGGGACTGAAGCTTTCTTT. It is translated as CASSRLGTEAFF.

This clonotype was seen a few times. The junction does not match germline at one end; this may be a read error. The chain uses TRBV12-3 or TRBV12-4 and TRBJ1-1; D gene uncertain. CDR3 length equals 13 residues. The CDR3, as DNA: TGTGCCAACAGTTCTTGGCAGAACACTGAAGCTTTCTTT. Protein product: CANSSWQNTEAFF.

The rearrangement joins TRBV6-5 to TRBJ2-1, with 7 bases lining up with TRBD2. CDR1 and CDR2 from the germline V gene are MNHEY and SVGAGI. V trimming: 2 bases; J trimming: 0 bases; junction bases outside the gene matches: 4. The CDR3 covers 16 residues. The CDR3 here is CASSYVRGSSYNEQFF. The DNA of the CDR3 is TGTGCCAGCAGTTACGTTCGCGGGAGCTCCTACAATGAGCAGTTCTTC.

This rearrangement joins TRBV4-2 to TRBJ2-5; 10 bases fit TRBD2. In germline, CDR1 is LGHNA, CDR2 YNFKEQ. Trimming removed 0 bases from V and 4 bases from J; junction bases left unmatched: 2. The CDR3 spans 15 residues. CDR3 loop: CASSQELAGIETQYF. The CDR3 DNA is TGTGCCAGCAGCCAAGAACTAGCGGGAATAGAGACCCAGTACTTC.

The chain joins TRBV20-1 to TRBJ2-1, with 9 nucleotides matching TRBD1. Germline CDR1 DFQATT, CDR2 SNEGSKA (reference sequence). V dropped 6 bases and J dropped 9; count of bases not matched to a gene: 6. The CDR3 totals 12 residues. The CDR3 nucleotides read TGCAGTGCAAAACAGGGGGCCGGTGAGCAGTTCTTC. Translating it yields CSAKQGAGEQFF.

V usage is TRBV18 and J usage is TRBJ1-5; D not resolved. Between the trimmed V and J ends, which lost 1 base and 5 bases, there was a span of 6 bases. This CDR3 region has 13 residues. CDR1 KGHSH and CDR2 LQKENI come from the germline V gene. CDR3 in amino acids: CASSPLSDQPQHF. CDR3 nucleotide sequence: TGTGCCAGCTCACCACTCAGCGATCAGCCCCAGCATTTT.

This clonotype has a handful of counts. The V gene is TRBV3-1, the J gene TRBJ2-2; D is unresolved. The CDR3 loop spans 14 amino acids. Deletions cut 6 bases from V and 0 bases from J, with 8 bases between. Germline V lookup: CDR1 LGHDT, CDR2 YNNKEL (reference sequence). DNA of the CDR3: TGTGCCAGCAGGACGACACCGAACACCGGGGAGCTGTTTTTT. Its translation is CASRTTPNTGELFF.

The rearrangement joins TRBV15 to TRBJ1-4; a possible D gene is TRBD1 (5 bases). The V and J ends lost 3 bases and 0 bases respectively, with 11 bases between them. The CDR3 covers 16 residues. Germline CDR1 is LNHNV and CDR2 is YYDKDF (reference sequence). The CDR3 spells CATSSYRGATNEKLFF. DNA for the CDR3: TGTGCCACCAGCAGCTACCGGGGGGCAACTAATGAAAAACTGTTTTTT. Drawing the rest from reference TRBV15 and TRBJ1-4, the complete variable domain is DAMVIQNPRYQVTQFGKPVTLSCSQTLNHNVMYWYQQKSSQAPKLLFHYYDKDFNNEADTPDNFQSRRPNTSFCFLDIRSPGLGDTAMYLCATSSYRGATNEKLFFGSGTQLSVL.

V and J are TRBV18 and TRBJ1-2; maybe TRBD1 (6 bases). The CDR3 is 13 residues long. V dropped 6 bases and J dropped 6 bases, with 14 bases sitting between them. Germline V gene lookup returns CDR1 KGHSH and CDR2 LQKENI. CDR3 sequence reads: CASSAGQTHGYTF. The CDR3 region has the DNA TGTGCCAGCTCCGCGGGACAAACCCATGGCTACACCTTC.

This clonotype was seen only a few times. The chain recombines TRBV25-1 with TRBJ1-1; no clear D gene. The CDR3 spans 14 residues. The V end was cut by 4 bases, the J end by 4 bases, with 13 bases between. Looked up from germline, CDR1 is MGHDK and CDR2 is SYGVNS. The CDR3 region has the DNA TGTGCCAGCAGTGCACGCCGGGGTGCCACTGAAGCTTTCTTT. Its translation is CASSARRGATEAFF.